These 10 T cell receptor beta chains were all obtained from the same sample, sequenced in a study of cytomegalovirus exposure and HLA in healthy donors (dated by TCRdb to about 2017). The library came from the immunoSEQ multiplex PCR assay. For the multiplex PCR, a mixture combining 60 forward primers for TCR Vbeta segments and 13 reverse primers for TCR Jbeta segments was used. This is the immuneACCESS table as TCRdb keeps it, with only in-frame sequences that have V and J called. A part of the clones is gone; compared with another copy, unresolved V genes explain less than half, and the rest is unexplained. A total of over 200,000 clones appear in this sample, about 83% of them only once. The ten largest clonotypes hold over 1% of the sample. Sample: PBMCs. The receptors stem from a human donor in good health.

The chain links TRBV25-1 to TRBJ2-7; 9 nucleotides agree with TRBD2. V lost 2 bases and J lost 8; bases outside the gene matches: 16. CDR1 and CDR2 from the germline V gene are MGHDK and SYGVNS. There are 17 residues in the CDR3. The CDR3, as DNA: TGTGCCAGCAGTGAAGGGGTCGGGCTAGCGGGATCCCGGAAGCAGTACTTC. It specifies CASSEGVGLAGSRKQYF.

The chain combines TRBV6-1 with TRBJ2-7; 9 nucleotides align to TRBD1. From germline, CDR1 is MNHNS and CDR2 SASEGT. The V segment lost 2 bases and the J segment 4 bases; nucleotides outside the gene matches: 18. This CDR3 is 19 amino acids long. This CDR3 is CASSELRVTGGRGKYEQYF. The CDR3 DNA reads TGTGCCAGCAGTGAACTTCGTGTGACAGGGGGTAGGGGGAAATACGAGCAGTACTTC.

V is TRBV29-1 and J is TRBJ1-2; D is unclear. The CDR3 is made up of 12 amino acids. With 2 bases removed from V and 4 bases from J, the gap between germline ends came to 8 bases. Germline-derived CDR1 and CDR2 are SQVTM and ANQGSEA. The CDR3 spells CSVEIPGYGYTF. Here the CDR3 DNA reads TGCAGCGTTGAAATCCCGGGCTATGGCTACACCTTC.

There are a few counts of this clone. This chain's CDR3 is CASSRRLAGGPETGELFF. CDR3 in DNA: TGTGCCAGCAGCCGCCGACTAGCGGGAGGGCCGGAGACCGGGGAGCTGTTTTTT. V and J are TRBV14 and TRBJ2-2, with TRBD2 matching over 14 bases. The CDR3 is 18 amino acids. The germline CDR1 and CDR2 sequences are SGHDN and FVKESK. Germline trimming cut 4 bases from V and 5 bases from J; bases unmatched to any gene: 9.

J is TRBJ2-7 and V is TRBV7-9; TRBD1 matches 9 bases. Germline CDR1 reads SEHNR; CDR2 reads FQNEAQ (reference sequence). The junction had 15 bases not matched to a gene; V was cut back by 3 bases and J by 6 bases. This CDR3 has 17 residues. For the CDR3, the DNA is TGTGCCAGCAGCTTCCCCGATAGGGGGGACAGGGCGTCCGAGCAGTACTTC. It yields the protein CASSFPDRGDRASEQYF.

There are a few counts of this clone. Here the CDR3 DNA reads TGTGCCAGCAGCCAAGTCCACGGGAGCGAGCAGTACTTC. This sequence encodes CASSQVHGSEQYF. V usage is TRBV14 and J usage is TRBJ2-7; a possible D gene is TRBD2 (6 bases). Germline V gene data show CDR1 as SGHDN and CDR2 as FVKESK. This CDR3 is built from 13 residues. V dropped 1 base and J dropped 6 bases, with 10 bases sitting between them.

The J gene is TRBJ1-1, the V gene TRBV12-2; the DNA was not compared with TRBD1, the D call given in the table. TRBV12-2 is a pseudogene segment. This CDR3 has 19 amino acids. CDR3 bases: TGTGCAAGTCGCTTTGTCACCGGGACAGGGGTTCGAAGGGACACTGAAGCTTTCTTT. Amino acids: CASRFVTGTGVRRDTEAFF.

The chain couples TRBV11-2 to TRBJ2-4; 7 positions agree with TRBD1. Germline CDR1 SGHAT, CDR2 FQNNGV. Losses at the gene ends were 7 bases for V and 0 bases for J; bases not matched to a gene: 6. This CDR3 spans 15 amino acids. For the CDR3, the DNA is TGTGCCAGCACCCCGACAGGGTCAGCCAAAAACATTCAGTACTTC. It is translated as CASTPTGSAKNIQYF.

CDR3 sequence (DNA): TGTGCCAGCCTATTAACCCCGGAGGGAGTGAACACTGAAGCTTTCTTT. This encodes CASLLTPEGVNTEAFF. The V gene is TRBV2, the J gene TRBJ1-1, with D uncertain. With 8 bases removed from V and 0 bases from J, the gap between germline ends came to 19 bases. CDR3 length: 16 amino acids. CDR1 is SNHLY and CDR2 is FYNNEI in the germline V gene.

This clone occurred a few times. The chain couples TRBV4-3 to TRBJ2-7, with 9 bases lining up with TRBD2. The CDR3 contains 17 residues. Germline V gene sequence: CDR1 LGHNA, CDR2 YSLEER. The trim removed 0 bases at V and 2 bases at J, leaving 8 bases unmatched. CDR3 protein: CASSQELAIAGAYEQYF. In nucleotides, the CDR3 is TGCGCCAGCAGCCAAGAACTGGCCATAGCGGGAGCCTACGAGCAGTACTTC.